This TCR beta chain was captured by sequencing in a study of blood T cells in healthy people across ages. Study-level findings and limits: Considered underestimates were the diversity estimates obtained from one million T cells.

Only a few counts were recorded for this clonotype. What it binds is not known. Staff drew 9 to 10 milliliters of peripheral blood from each donor. A J-beta primer mix and a sample-barcoded 5' primer were used in a second PCR of roughly 6 to 11 cycles. From the 5' RACE reads, TCRdb called clonotypes with MiXCR, one entry per CDR3 protein. The sample holds almost 1 million distinct CDR3 sequences, 45% to 60% seen once. The receptor was derived from a woman aged 55-69 years in good health. The sequenced sample was blood.

This CDR3 is CASQVGAETQYF. CDR3 nucleotide sequence: TGTGCCAGCCAAGTCGGGGCAGAGACCCAGTACTTC. This rearrangement joins TRBV28 to TRBJ2-5; D possibly uses TRBD1 or TRBD2 (5 bases each). V shed 8 bases and J shed 4 bases, with 11 bases lying between them. The CDR3 has 12 amino acids. Germline assignment: CDR1 MDHEN and CDR2 SYDVKM.